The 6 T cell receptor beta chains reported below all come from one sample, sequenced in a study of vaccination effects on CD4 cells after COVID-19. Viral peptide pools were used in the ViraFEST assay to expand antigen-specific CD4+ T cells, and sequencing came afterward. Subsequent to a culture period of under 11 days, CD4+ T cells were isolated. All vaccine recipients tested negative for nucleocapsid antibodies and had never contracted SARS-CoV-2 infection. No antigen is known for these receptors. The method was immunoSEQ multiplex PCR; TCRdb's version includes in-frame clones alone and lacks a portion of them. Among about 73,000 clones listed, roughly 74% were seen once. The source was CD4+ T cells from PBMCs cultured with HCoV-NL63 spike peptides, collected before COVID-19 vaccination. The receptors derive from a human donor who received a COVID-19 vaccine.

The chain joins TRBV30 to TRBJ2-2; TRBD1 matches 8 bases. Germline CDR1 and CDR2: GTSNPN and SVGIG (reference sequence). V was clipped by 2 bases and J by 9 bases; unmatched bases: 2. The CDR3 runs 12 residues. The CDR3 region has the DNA TGTGCCTGGAGTTACAGGGGGTGGGAGCTGTTTTTT. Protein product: CAWSYRGWELFF.

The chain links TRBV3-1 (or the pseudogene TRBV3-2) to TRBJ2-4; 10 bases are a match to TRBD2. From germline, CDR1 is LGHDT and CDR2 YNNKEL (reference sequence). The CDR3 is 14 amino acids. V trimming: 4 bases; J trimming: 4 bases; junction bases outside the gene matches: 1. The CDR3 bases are TGTGCCAGCAGCCTACTAGCGGGAAAAAACATTCAGTACTTC. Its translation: CASSLLAGKNIQYF.

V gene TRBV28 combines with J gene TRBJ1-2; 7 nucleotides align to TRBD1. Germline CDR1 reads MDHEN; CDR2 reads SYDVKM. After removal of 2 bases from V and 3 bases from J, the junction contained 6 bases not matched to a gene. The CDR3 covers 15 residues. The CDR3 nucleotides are TGTGCCAGCAGTTTACCGGAGGGGGCGTACTATGGCTACACCTTC. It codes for CASSLPEGAYYGYTF.

DNA of the CDR3: TGCGCCAGCAGCCCCAGGGTTGCCAAAAACATTCAGTACTTC. It specifies CASSPRVAKNIQYF. The chain combines TRBV5-1 with TRBJ2-4; TRBD1 is a possible D gene (5 bases). CDR1 and CDR2 from the germline V gene are SGHRS and YFSETQ. Between the trimmed V and J ends, which lost 4 bases and 1 base, there was a span of 9 bases. The CDR3 has 14 residues.

CDR3 protein: CASSRTVYQETQYF. The CDR3 DNA reads as TGTGCCAGCAGCCGCACAGTGTACCAAGAGACCCAGTACTTC. The V call is TRBV5-4, the J call TRBJ2-5; no clear D gene. CDR1 SGHNT and CDR2 YYREEE come from the germline V gene (reference sequence). This CDR3 is 14 amino acids long. Trimming cost V 4 bases and J 0 bases, with 10 bases left between them.

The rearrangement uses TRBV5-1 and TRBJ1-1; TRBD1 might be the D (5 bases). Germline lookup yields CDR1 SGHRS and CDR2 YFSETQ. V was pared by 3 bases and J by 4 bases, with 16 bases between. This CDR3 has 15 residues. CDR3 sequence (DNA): TGCGCCAGCAGCTCCTCCGGCCAGGGTGTCACTGAAGCTTTCTTT. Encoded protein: CASSSSGQGVTEAFF. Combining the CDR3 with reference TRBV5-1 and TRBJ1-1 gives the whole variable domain KAGVTQTPRYLIKTRGQQVTLSCSPISGHRSVSWYQQTPGQGLQFLFEYFSETQRNKGNFPGRFSGRQFSNSRSEMNVSTLELGDSALYLCASSSSGQGVTEAFFGQGTRLTVV.